This entry lists 10 T cell receptor beta chains sequenced from one sample in a study of neoadjuvant anti-PD-1 for oral cavity cancer. Method: immunoSEQ multiplex PCR; TCRdb's copy keeps in-frame clones and lacks some. The sample yields approximately 15,000 clones, about 63% seen once. Sequenced here: PBMCs, sampled before nivolumab (anti-PD-1) treatment. These receptors originate from a person between 40 and 79 years old with oral cavity squamous cell carcinoma.

As to this clone: Sequence at one end of the junction differs from germline and may be a read error. This chain uses TRBV6-5 with TRBJ2-3; a weak D match, TRBD2 (5 bases). The CDR3 is made up of 9 amino acids. Germline loops: CDR1 MNHEY, CDR2 SVGAGI. In DNA, the CDR3 is TGTGCCAGCGACTATACACAGTATTTT. This codes for CASDYTQYF.

The rearrangement uses TRBV4-1 and TRBJ2-7; 9 bases align to TRBD1. CDR1 is MGHRA and CDR2 is YSYEKL in the germline V gene. With V trimmed by 3 bases and J by 5 bases, 14 bases remained unmatched. The CDR3 covers 17 residues. In DNA form, the CDR3 reads TGCGCCAGCAGCCACCAGGGACAGGGCGGGCGGAGGGACGAGCAGTACTTC. Residues: CASSHQGQGGRRDEQYF.

The genes are TRBV27 and TRBJ2-7; no clear D gene. Germline V CDR1 and CDR2: MNHEY, SMNVEV (reference sequence). The CDR3 is 12 residues long. Between the trimmed V and J ends, which lost 3 bases and 4 bases, there was a span of 7 bases. The CDR3 bases are TGTGCCAGCAGTTTTTCCGGTTACGAGCAGTACTTC. Amino acids: CASSFSGYEQYF.

This chain joins TRBV4-2 and TRBJ2-3; D may match TRBD1 or TRBD2 (6 bases each). Trimming took 3 bases from V and 5 from J, leaving 18 bases between them. The CDR3 is 16 residues long. Germline loops: CDR1 LGHNA, CDR2 YNFKEQ. The CDR3 sequence: CASSQEGRTEGDTQYF. In nucleotides, the CDR3 is TGTGCCAGCAGCCAGGAGGGTAGGACAGAAGGAGATACGCAGTATTTT.

This clone was picked up a small number of times. The chain links TRBV2 to TRBJ1-2, with D tentatively TRBD1 (5 bases). Trimming took off 4 bases at V and 5 bases at J, with 17 bases between the two ends. Per germline, CDR1 SNHLY and CDR2 FYNNEI. This CDR3 comprises 15 residues. The chain's CDR3 is CASSAGTGAFYGYTF. In DNA form, the CDR3 reads TGTGCCAGCAGTGCGGGGACGGGTGCTTTTTATGGCTACACCTTC.

The chain carries TRBV4-1 and TRBJ1-1; D unclear. Per the germline V gene, CDR1 is MGHRA and CDR2 is YSYEKL. This CDR3 is built from 19 residues. Trimming cost V 0 bases and J 1 base, with 21 bases left between them. The CDR3 DNA reads TGCGCCAGCAGCCAAGATTTGGCGGCTACGGCAGACCCGAACACTGAAGCTTTCTTT. This translates into CASSQDLAATADPNTEAFF.

The chain carries TRBV14 and TRBJ2-7, with 9 bases that match TRBD1. CDR1 is SGHDN and CDR2 is FVKESK in the germline V gene. The length of the CDR3 is 15 residues. The junction had 5 bases not matched to a gene; V was cut back by 3 bases and J by 2 bases. CDR3 amino acids: CASSQTGQGPYEQYF. The CDR3 nucleotides are TGTGCCAGCAGCCAGACGGGACAGGGACCCTACGAGCAGTACTTC.

In this sample, this clone turned up a few times. The chain couples TRBV28 to TRBJ1-5; D is possibly TRBD1 (5 bases). Trimming removed 2 bases from V and 7 bases from J, with 12 bases in between. Per germline, CDR1 MDHEN and CDR2 SYDVKM. The CDR3 is made up of 14 amino acids. The CDR3 here is CASSLLGDGQPQHF. The CDR3 DNA sequence: TGTGCCAGCAGTTTACTCGGGGACGGACAGCCCCAGCATTTT.

The chain employs TRBV27 and TRBJ2-7; either TRBD1 or TRBD2 may supply D (5 bases each). The CDR3 is made up of 15 amino acids. Germline V gives CDR1 MNHEY, CDR2 SMNVEV (reference sequence). V was cut by 6 bases and J by 8 bases, with 23 bases left in between. Here the CDR3 reads CASRQERTGAGKQYF. The DNA of the CDR3 is TGTGCCAGCAGACAGGAGCGGACTGGGGCAGGGAAGCAGTACTTC.

The chain combines TRBV2 with TRBJ1-1; no firm D call. Germline assignment: CDR1 SNHLY and CDR2 FYNNEI. This CDR3 is 14 amino acids long. Trimming took off 7 bases at V and 4 bases at J, with 16 bases between the two ends. The CDR3 spells CASTTEPGVTEAFF. The CDR3 region has the DNA TGTGCCAGCACTACCGAACCAGGAGTCACTGAAGCTTTCTTT. Complete variable domain (other parts from reference TRBV2 and TRBJ1-1): EPEVTQTPSHQVTQMGQEVILRCVPISNHLYFYWYRQILGQKVEFLVSFYNNEISEKSEIFDDQFSVERPDGSNFTLKIRSTKLEDSAMYFCASTTEPGVTEAFFGQGTRLTVV.